This is a list of T cell receptor beta chains from one sample in a study of blood T cell repertoires in COVID-19. Sequenced by immunoSEQ multiplex PCR; TCRdb stores in-frame clones only, minus some. The table shows some 60,000 clones, with roughly 93% occurring only once. The material sequenced was peripheral blood. The source is a human donor in a cohort sampled during active COVID-19. CDR3s include the opening cysteine and the closing phenylalanine or tryptophan. The D gene is left open where the match is weak. Size is stated for part of the rows, as once, few or many counts, or as a class when the clone is expanded.

NA TRBJ1-2 TRBV12-3/TRBV12-4 NA TGTGCCAGCACTTCCGGGGGAGATGGCTACACCTTC CASTSGGDGYTF
NA TRBJ2-1 TRBV6-5 TRBD2 TGTGCCAGCAGTTACTCGCGGACTAGCGCCCACAATGAGCAGTTCTTC CASSYSRTSAHNEQFF
once TRBJ2-3 TRBV10-3 TRBD2 TGTGCCATCAGTGAGCCGACTAGCGGGAGTCGAAAATCGTACACAGATACGCAGTATTTT CAISEPTSGSRKSYTDTQYF
NA TRBJ2-3 TRBV27 NA TGTGCCAGCAGTTTGATTGCCTACGGCACAGATACGCAGTATTTT CASSLIAYGTDTQYF
NA TRBJ2-7 TRBV7-2 TRBD2 TGTGCCAGCAGCTTAGGAGGCGGGAGCTCCTACGAGCAGTACTTC CASSLGGGSSYEQYF
once TRBJ2-5 TRBV6-5 NA TGTGCCAGCAGTTCTCCAGGGAAACGCGAGACCCAGTACTTC CASSSPGKRETQYF
NA TRBJ2-7 TRBV7-3 TRBD2 TGTGCCAGCAGCTTAATTCAGGTGTCTAGCGGGAGGTCGTACGAGCAGTACTTC CASSLIQVSSGRSYEQYF
NA TRBJ2-5 TRBV6-6 NA TGTGCCAGCAGTTACTCTGCACTAAGCGGGGAGACCCAGTACTTC CASSYSALSGETQYF
once TRBJ2-2 TRBV29-1 TRBD2 TGCAGCGCTGGGACTAGCGGCAACACCGGGGAGCTGTTTTTT CSAGTSGNTGELFF
NA TRBJ1-2 TRBV7-9 NA TGTGCCAGCAGCTTAGGGTCAACGGGCTATGGCTACACCTTC CASSLGSTGYGYTF
NA TRBJ2-1 TRBV18 TRBD2 TGTGCCAGCTCGCTAGCGGGAGGGTCCTACAATGAGCAGTTCTTC CASSLAGGSYNEQFF
once TRBJ2-2 TRBV11-2 NA TGTGCCAGCAGTGTCGCGGGCAACATAAGTCCCGGGGAGCTGTTTTTT CASSVAGNISPGELFF
NA TRBJ2-3 TRBV5-4 NA TGTGCCAGCAGCTTGGTTAGCGGACGATCCACAGATACGCAGTATTTT CASSLVSGRSTDTQYF
NA TRBJ1-1 TRBV19 TRBD1 TGTGCCAGTAGGTTTTGGGACAGGAACACTGAAGCTTTCTTT CASRFWDRNTEAFF
NA TRBJ2-2 TRBV7-9 TRBD2 TGTGCCAGCAGCGTACGAGGACTAGCGGCGAACACCGGGGAGCTGTTTTTT CASSVRGLAANTGELFF
NA TRBJ1-1 TRBV7-2 TRBD1 TGTGCCAGCAGCCCAGACAGGGGGATCACTGAAGCTTTCTTT CASSPDRGITEAFF
NA TRBJ2-3 TRBV12-3/TRBV12-4 NA TGTGTCTGCGGGTCTAGCACAGATACGCAGTATTTT CVCGSSTDTQYF
NA TRBJ2-6 TRBV19 NA TGTGCCAGTAGTCGACTTTCTGGGGCCAACGTCCTGACTTTC CASSRLSGANVLTF
NA TRBJ2-3 TRBV5-8 TRBD1 TGTGCCAGCAGCACCGGGACAGGGGCGGGGAGCACAGATACGCAGTATTTT CASSTGTGAGSTDTQYF
NA TRBJ2-1 TRBV5-1 TRBD1 TGCGCCAGCAGCTTGGAAGGGACAGGATATTACAATGAGCAGTTCTTC CASSLEGTGYYNEQFF
NA TRBJ2-7 TRBV7-2 TRBD2 TGTGCCAGCAGCTTCTCGACTAGCGGGAGTTCCCACGAGCAGTACTTC CASSFSTSGSSHEQYF
NA TRBJ2-7 TRBV6-5 NA TGTGCCAGCAGTTACACACTAGGGGGATACGAGCAGTACTTC CASSYTLGGYEQYF
NA TRBJ2-5 TRBV7-2 NA TGTGCCAGCACCTCCGACCGGGGAGCCGAGACCCAGTACTTC CASTSDRGAETQYF
NA TRBJ2-7 TRBV29-1 NA TGCAGCATCACCCGGGACAAACTATACGAGCAGTACTTC CSITRDKLYEQYF
NA TRBJ2-1 TRBV9 TRBD1 TGTGCCAGCAGCGTAGGCAGGGGGCTAGGAGGGAACAATGAGCAGTTCTTC CASSVGRGLGGNNEQFF
NA TRBJ2-1 TRBV5-1 TRBD2 TGCGCCAGCAGCCCAACCGGGACTACCTACAATGAGCAGTTCTTC CASSPTGTTYNEQFF
once TRBJ2-5 TRBV7-2 NA TGTGCCAGCAGCTTATCGAGAGAGACCCAGTACTTC CASSLSRETQYF
NA TRBJ2-1 TRBV10-3 TRBD2 TGTGCCATCAGTGGGGGACTAGCGGGAGGGCCAGATGAGCAGTTCTTC CAISGGLAGGPDEQFF
NA TRBJ2-1 TRBV28 TRBD1 TGTGCCAGCAGTCCAGGGGGAGTACACAATGAGCAGTTCTTC CASSPGGVHNEQFF
NA TRBJ2-7 TRBV4-3 TRBD1 TGCGCCAGCAGCCAAGTTCGGGACAGGGCATACGAGCAGTACTTC CASSQVRDRAYEQYF
NA TRBJ2-1 TRBV6-5 TRBD2 TGTGCCAGCCGGGGGGGTCAAGTAGGAAATGAGCAGTTCTTC CASRGGQVGNEQFF
NA TRBJ2-7 TRBV5-6 TRBD2 TGTGCCAGCAGCACCAGACAGGCACCGCGGCTAGCGGGAGACTACGAGCAGTACTTC CASSTRQAPRLAGDYEQYF
NA TRBJ2-5 TRBV19 TRBD1 TGTGCCACTCGTTCCCCGCCGGGACAGGGGAAAGAGACCCAGTACTTC CATRSPPGQGKETQYF
NA TRBJ1-6 TRBV27 NA TGTGCCAGCAGCCTGACGACAGCCAATAATTCACCCCTCCACTTT CASSLTTANNSPLHF
NA TRBJ2-7 TRBV19 NA TGTGCCAGTAGTCGATGGGGACAAATAACCTACGAGCAGTACTTC CASSRWGQITYEQYF
NA TRBJ1-3 TRBV18 TRBD1 TGTGCCAGCTCACCTAACCGGGACAGGGCCTCTCCTGGAAACACCATATATTTT CASSPNRDRASPGNTIYF
few TRBJ1-5 TRBV3-1/TRBV3-2 TRBD1 TGTGCCAGCAGCCCGGGGACAGGGGTGCAGCCCCAGCATTTT CASSPGTGVQPQHF
NA TRBJ1-1 TRBV11-2 TRBD1 TGTGCCAGCAGCTTAGAAAGGGGGGGACAGGGGATAGCGCGCACTGAAGCTTTCTTT CASSLERGGQGIARTEAFF
NA TRBJ2-7 TRBV10-2 TRBD2 TGCGCCAGCAGCCTTAGCGGGTATTCCTACGAGCAGTACTTC CASSLSGYSYEQYF
once TRBJ2-5 TRBV7-2 NA TGTGCCAGCAGCCCCATGGGGGCCCAAGAGACCCAGTACTTC CASSPMGAQETQYF
NA TRBJ1-6 TRBV2 NA TGTGCCAGCAGTGGGCGACAGCCTTCACCCCTCCACTTT CASSGRQPSPLHF
NA TRBJ1-4 TRBV6-5 NA TGTGCCAGCAGTCCCTATCCGGGGGAAAAACTGTTTTTT CASSPYPGEKLFF
NA TRBJ2-3 TRBV19 TRBD2 TGTGCCAGTAGTATACCGCTAGCGGGAGGGCCCGCAGATACGCAGTATTTT CASSIPLAGGPADTQYF
NA TRBJ1-5 TRBV19 NA TGTGCCAGTAGAACCACCGGAGCCTATAGCAATCAGCCCCAGCATTTT CASRTTGAYSNQPQHF
NA TRBJ2-5 TRBV28 NA TGTGCCAGCAGTCTCGGCTGGGGCTCAGGGGAAGAGACCCAGTACTTC CASSLGWGSGEETQYF
NA TRBJ2-1 TRBV5-4 NA TGTGCCAGCAGCTTTTGGGCGGGAGAGCAGTTCTTC CASSFWAGEQFF
NA TRBJ2-2 TRBV5-1 TRBD1 TGCGCCAGCAGCTCACAGGGACAGGTTGGTCACGGGGAGCTGTTTTTT CASSSQGQVGHGELFF
once TRBJ2-1 TRBV10-3 TRBD2 TGTGCCATCAGTGAGTCCCCTAGCGGGAGGGAGCAGTTCTTC CAISESPSGREQFF
NA TRBJ2-7 TRBV5-4 TRBD2 TGTGCCAGCAGCTCCGGGACTAGCGGGAGGTCCTACGAGCAGTACTTC CASSSGTSGRSYEQYF
NA TRBJ2-7 TRBV5-6 TRBD1 TGTGCCAGCAGCCCAACGACAGGGGAACTATACGAGCAGTACTTC CASSPTTGELYEQYF
NA TRBJ2-1 TRBV7-9 NA TGTGCCAGCAGCTTTGCGGCAAATGAGCAGTTCTTC CASSFAANEQFF
NA TRBJ2-7 TRBV2 NA TGTGCCAGCAGGGCAATTTTTTACATGTCTGAGCAGTACTTC CASRAIFYMSEQYF
NA TRBJ2-7 TRBV6-6 NA TGTGCCAGCAGTTACTCCACCGGGTCCAGCCACGAGCAGTACTTC CASSYSTGSSHEQYF
NA TRBJ1-1 TRBV2 NA TGTGCCAGTTGCGGACAGAACACTGAAGCTTTCTTT CASCGQNTEAFF